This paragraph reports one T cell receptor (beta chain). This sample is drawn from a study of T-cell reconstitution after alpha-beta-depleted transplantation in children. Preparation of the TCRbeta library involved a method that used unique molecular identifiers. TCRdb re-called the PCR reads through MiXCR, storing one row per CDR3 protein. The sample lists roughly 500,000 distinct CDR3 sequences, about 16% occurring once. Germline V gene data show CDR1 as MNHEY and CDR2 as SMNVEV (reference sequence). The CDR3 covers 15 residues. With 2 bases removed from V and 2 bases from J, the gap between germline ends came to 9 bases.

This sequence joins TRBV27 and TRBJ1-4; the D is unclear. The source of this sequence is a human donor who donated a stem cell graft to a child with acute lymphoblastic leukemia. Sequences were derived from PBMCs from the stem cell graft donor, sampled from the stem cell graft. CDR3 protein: CASSLRTGTNEKLFF. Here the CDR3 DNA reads TGTGCCAGCAGTTTAAGGACTGGGACTAATGAAAAACTGTTTTTT.